This TCR beta chain was recovered during a study of blood T cells in healthy people across ages. Notes on the study in general: Investigators treated diversity estimates from one million T cells as underestimates.

The germline V gene encodes CDR1 SQVTM and CDR2 ANQGSEA. V lost 3 bases, J lost 4 bases, and 9 bases stayed unmatched. The CDR3 is 15 amino acids. This clonotype was observed a handful of times. Its target is not known. A second PCR, run for about 6 to 11 cycles, used a sample-barcoded 5' primer plus a J-beta primer mix. Template switching added a 12-random-nucleotide identifier to every cDNA molecule. Per-sample output comprised a minimum of 3 million paired-end reads containing CDR3. MiXCR was run by TCRdb on the 5' RACE reads, yielding one entry per CDR3 protein. Of roughly 560,000 distinct CDR3 sequences in the sample, under 30% are singletons; the top ten hold less than 9%. The same data also went into a second study, on T cells of mothers and their children.

The sample taken for sequencing was blood. The V call is TRBV29-1, the J call TRBJ2-7, with TRBD2 matching 10 bases. The origin of this receptor is a boy aged 5 to 17 in good health. As DNA, the CDR3 is TGCAGCGTTGATCACATGGCTAGCGGGAGATACGAGCAGTACTTC. It encodes CSVDHMASGRYEQYF.